The T cell receptor beta chain described here comes from a study of OX40 agonist ivuxolimab in advanced cancers. Study-level background: Those treated in dose escalation had hepatocellular carcinoma, melanoma, renal cell cancer or head and neck cancer.

CDR1 MDHEN and CDR2 SYDVKM come from the germline V gene. The CDR3 contains 13 residues. The V gene lost 3 bases and the J gene lost 8 bases, with 13 bases spanning the gap. Method: immunoSEQ multiplex PCR; TCRdb's copy keeps in-frame clones and lacks some. The data contain tens of thousands of clones, around 81% of them singletons. This clone appeared a single time. As yet, its antigen is unknown. The study, taken as a whole, reports: It was not determined which antigens were specifically recognized by the peripheral T cells that had undergone clonal expansion. Low levels of normalized T-cell clonal expansion also appeared in some nonresponders.

V usage is TRBV28 and J usage is TRBJ1-2, with TRBD1 as a possible D gene (6 bases). Sequenced here: CD4+ or CD8+ T cells sorted from blood, sampled in a trial of the OX40 agonist ivuxolimab. The sequence was collected from an adult with an advanced solid tumor such as melanoma, head and neck, liver or kidney cancer. The CDR3 DNA follows: TGTGCCAGCAGTTTTTCAGGGGTCTCGGGCTACACCTTC. Translated, it gives CASSFSGVSGYTF.